This is a list of T cell receptor beta chains from one sample in a study of shared clonotypes between healthy human individuals. Here immunoSEQ multiplex PCR was the method, and the copy in TCRdb shows in-frame clones only, minus some. The profile shows about half a million clones, approximately 81% of them singletons. The specimen was PBMCs. The source of these receptors is a woman aged 40 to 55 in good health. Some clones in this sample may be carry-over from other donors' samples. CDR3s include the opening cysteine and the closing phenylalanine or tryptophan. The order of the fields is V gene, clone size, D gene, J gene, CDR3 DNA, CDR3 protein. A D gene is named only where the DNA matches it firmly. The size field is filled for only some rows; it gives once, few, many or a size class.

v_gene: TRBV10-2
abundance: NA
d_gene: TRBD1
j_gene: TRBJ1-1
CDR3nt: TGCGCCAGCATCGGACAGGTGGAAACTGAAGCTTTCTTT
CDR3aa: CASIGQVETEAFF

v_gene: TRBV7-9
abundance: NA
d_gene: TRBD1
j_gene: TRBJ2-5
CDR3nt: TGTGCCAGCGGAAGGACAGGGAAGGGAGAGACCCAGTACTTC
CDR3aa: CASGRTGKGETQYF

v_gene: TRBV5-6
abundance: NA
d_gene: NA
j_gene: TRBJ1-5
CDR3nt: TGTGCCAGCAGCTCGTACGCGGGGAACTTTGCGCATTTT
CDR3aa: CASSSYAGNFAHF

v_gene: TRBV28
abundance: NA
d_gene: TRBD1
j_gene: TRBJ1-2
CDR3nt: TGTGCCAGCAGACCGGGACAGAACTATGGCTACACCTTC
CDR3aa: CASRPGQNYGYTF

v_gene: TRBV5-1
abundance: NA
d_gene: TRBD2
j_gene: TRBJ2-5
CDR3nt: TGCGCCAGCAGCCAGACCGGGACTAGTGTTTGGGAGACCCAGTACTTC
CDR3aa: CASSQTGTSVWETQYF

v_gene: TRBV6-4
abundance: NA
d_gene: NA
j_gene: TRBJ2-7
CDR3nt: TGTGCCAGCAGTGGGGGGAAGGATTCTCCCTACGAGCAGTACTTC
CDR3aa: CASSGGKDSPYEQYF

v_gene: TRBV27
abundance: NA
d_gene: NA
j_gene: TRBJ2-3
CDR3nt: TGTGCCAGCAGTTTAGGCGGTTTGCGCACAGATACGCAGTATTTT
CDR3aa: CASSLGGLRTDTQYF

v_gene: TRBV4-1
abundance: NA
d_gene: TRBD2
j_gene: TRBJ2-4
CDR3nt: TGCGCCAGCAGCCAGGCCGGACTAGCGGGAGTGCGAGCCAAAAACATTCAGTACTTC
CDR3aa: CASSQAGLAGVRAKNIQYF

v_gene: TRBV18
abundance: few
d_gene: NA
j_gene: TRBJ1-1
CDR3nt: TGTGCCAGCTCACCCCGGAACACTGAAGCTTTCTTT
CDR3aa: CASSPRNTEAFF

v_gene: TRBV4-1
abundance: NA
d_gene: NA
j_gene: TRBJ2-3
CDR3nt: TGCGCCAGCAGCCGAACTCTAGCAGCTAGCACAGATACGCAGTATTTT
CDR3aa: CASSRTLAASTDTQYF